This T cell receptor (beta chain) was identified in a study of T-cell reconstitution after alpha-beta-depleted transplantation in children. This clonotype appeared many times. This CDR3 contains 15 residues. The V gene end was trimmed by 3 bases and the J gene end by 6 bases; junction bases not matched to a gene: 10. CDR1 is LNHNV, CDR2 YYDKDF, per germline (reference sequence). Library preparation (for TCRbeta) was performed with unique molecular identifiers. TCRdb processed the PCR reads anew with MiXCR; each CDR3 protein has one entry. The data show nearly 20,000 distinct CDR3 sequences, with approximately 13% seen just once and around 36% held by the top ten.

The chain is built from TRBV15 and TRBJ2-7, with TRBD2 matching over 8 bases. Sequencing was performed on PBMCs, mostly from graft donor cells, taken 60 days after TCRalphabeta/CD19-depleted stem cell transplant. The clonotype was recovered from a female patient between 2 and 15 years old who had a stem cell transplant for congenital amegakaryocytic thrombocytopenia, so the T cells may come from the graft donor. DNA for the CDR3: TGTGCCACCAGCAGCCCCCGGGCGGGAGGTCGCGAGCAGTACTTC. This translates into CATSSPRAGGREQYF.